These T cell receptor beta chains were read from a single sample in a study of blood T cell repertoires in COVID-19. TCRdb's table, derived via immunoSEQ multiplex PCR, lists solely in-frame clones and lacks some. The repertoire holds under 300,000 clones, with more than 75% as singletons. Sequenced input: peripheral blood. These receptors were taken from an elderly man with acute or convalescent COVID-19. CDR3s include the opening cysteine and the closing phenylalanine or tryptophan. The D gene is left open where the match is weak. Clone size is not always given. Where it is, it says once, few, many or a class for expanded clones.

v_call: TRBV3-1/TRBV3-2
d_call: .
j_call: TRBJ2-7
clone_size: once
cdr3_nt: TGTGCCAGCGAAAATACAGGAACCTACGAGCAGTACTTC
cdr3_aa: CASENTGTYEQYF

v_call: TRBV6-2/TRBV6-3
d_call: TRBD1
j_call: TRBJ2-1
clone_size: .
cdr3_nt: TGTGCCAGCAGCCCCGGACAGGACACGCAGTTCTTC
cdr3_aa: CASSPGQDTQFF

v_call: TRBV3-1/TRBV3-2
d_call: .
j_call: TRBJ2-3
clone_size: .
cdr3_nt: TGTGCCAGCAGCCAAATAGGGGCGCAGTATTTT
cdr3_aa: CASSQIGAQYF

v_call: TRBV4-3
d_call: TRBD2
j_call: TRBJ2-7
clone_size: .
cdr3_nt: TGCGCCAGCAGCCGGAATAGCGGGGAGCGCCAGTACTTC
cdr3_aa: CASSRNSGERQYF

v_call: TRBV6-2/TRBV6-3
d_call: TRBD1
j_call: TRBJ1-2
clone_size: .
cdr3_nt: TGTGCCAGCAGTTACAAGGTCCAGGGGGTTGTCACCTTC
cdr3_aa: CASSYKVQGVVTF

v_call: TRBV7-8
d_call: .
j_call: TRBJ1-5
clone_size: .
cdr3_nt: TGTGCCAGCAAACCGGGAAGGGTCGATCAGCCCCAGCATTTT
cdr3_aa: CASKPGRVDQPQHF

v_call: TRBV2
d_call: TRBD1
j_call: TRBJ1-1
clone_size: .
cdr3_nt: TGTGCCAGCAGGGCCCGGACAGGGGGGAACACTGAAGCTTTCTTT
cdr3_aa: CASRARTGGNTEAFF

v_call: TRBV7-8
d_call: TRBD2
j_call: TRBJ2-3
clone_size: .
cdr3_nt: TGTGCCAGCAGCTTAGCAAGACTAGCGGGAAATAGGGATACGCAGTATTTT
cdr3_aa: CASSLARLAGNRDTQYF

v_call: TRBV6-5
d_call: TRBD1
j_call: TRBJ1-1
clone_size: .
cdr3_nt: TGTGCCAGCAGTTACTCCTACAGGGGAGTCACTGAAGCTTTCTTT
cdr3_aa: CASSYSYRGVTEAFF

v_call: TRBV7-2
d_call: TRBD1
j_call: TRBJ1-1
clone_size: .
cdr3_nt: TGTGCCAGCAGCCTTAAGGGGGTCAAGGGGGCCACTGAAGCTTTCTTT
cdr3_aa: CASSLKGVKGATEAFF

v_call: TRBV15
d_call: TRBD1
j_call: TRBJ2-7
clone_size: once
cdr3_nt: TGTGCCACCAGAGACAGGGTGACTCACGAGCAGTACTTC
cdr3_aa: CATRDRVTHEQYF

v_call: TRBV5-6
d_call: .
j_call: TRBJ2-5
clone_size: few
cdr3_nt: TGTGCTAGCACCCCGGGGATGGAAGAGACCCAGTACTTC
cdr3_aa: CASTPGMEETQYF

v_call: TRBV5-4
d_call: TRBD1
j_call: TRBJ2-7
clone_size: .
cdr3_nt: TGTGCCAGCAGATCCGGGACAGGGGTCGACGAGCAGTACTTC
cdr3_aa: CASRSGTGVDEQYF